Shown below are 30 T cell receptor beta chains from a single sample sequenced in a study of CD8+ T cells in alopecia areata listed by TCRdb under 2018. The treatment or condition label for this specimen denotes: oral pan-JAK inhibitor, 5-10 mg twice daily. The library was produced with the immunoSEQ multiplex PCR assay. For TCR sequencing, RNA was extracted from every sample and reverse transcribed into cDNA to serve as template. TCRdb stores this immuneACCESS table with in-frame sequences only. Part of the clones is absent; in the studies checked, under half of the shortfall reflects unresolved V genes, and no reason is known for the rest. Counted in this sample were some 100,000 clones; just under 60% of them appeared once. 16% of the sample is taken by the ten largest. This specimen was CD8+ T cells sorted from blood, taken between weeks 55 and 65, from a patient treated with tofacitinib. These receptors all come from a human donor with alopecia areata.

V is TRBV7-9 and J is TRBJ2-5; tentatively, D is TRBD1 or TRBD2 (5 bases each). The germline V gene encodes CDR1 SEHNR and CDR2 FQNEAQ (reference sequence). The CDR3 consists of 15 residues. Deletions cut 5 bases from V and 3 bases from J, with 16 bases between. CDR3 loop: CASSLLGRTKETQYF. The DNA of the CDR3 is TGTGCCAGCAGCCTACTGGGACGGACAAAAGAGACCCAGTACTTC.

This clone is large in the sample. The sample holds other DNA sequences that translate to the same CDR3. J is TRBJ2-1 and V is TRBV7-9; weak D call: TRBD2 (7 bases). V lost 5 bases, J lost 10 bases, and 21 bases lay in between. Germline V CDR1 and CDR2: SEHNR, FQNEAQ (reference sequence). The CDR3 totals 15 residues. The CDR3, as DNA: TGTGCCAGCAGCCCTCGAGGGGGGGGCAAGTGGGAGCAGTTCTTC. Encoded protein: CASSPRGGGKWEQFF.

The chain joins TRBV2 to TRBJ2-5; D remains unclear. The germline CDR1 and CDR2 sequences are SNHLY and FYNNEI. V lost 10 bases, J lost 0 bases, and 15 bases lay in between. The CDR3 consists of 14 residues. The CDR3 bases are TGTGCCATAGTAGGAGAGACCCACCAAGAGACCCAGTACTTC. Encoded protein: CAIVGETHQETQYF.

The chain employs TRBV15 and TRBJ2-7; 7 nucleotides line up with TRBD1. J lost 2 bases, V lost 5 bases, and 3 bases had no gene match. The CDR3 is 13 residues long. Germline assignment: CDR1 LNHNV and CDR2 YYDKDF (reference sequence). This CDR3 is CATSGDSTYEQYF. CDR3 DNA sequence: TGTGCCACCAGCGGGGACAGCACCTACGAGCAGTACTTC. The variable domain in full, with the rest retrieved from reference TRBV15 and TRBJ2-7, is DAMVIQNPRYQVTQFGKPVTLSCSQTLNHNVMYWYQQKSSQAPKLLFHYYDKDFNNEADTPDNFQSRRPNTSFCFLDIRSPGLGDTAMYLCATSGDSTYEQYFGPGTRLTVT.

The table lists this clone with a few counts. This chain links TRBV9 with TRBJ1-5, with D hard to call. The germline V gene has CDR1 SGDLS and CDR2 YYNGEE. This CDR3 contains 13 residues. Trimming pared 1 base from V and 0 bases from J, leaving 2 bases between. CDR3 coding DNA: TGTGCCAGCAGCGTAAATAGCAATCAGCCCCAGCATTTT. It codes for CASSVNSNQPQHF. Full variable domain (outside the CDR3, taken from reference TRBV9 and TRBJ1-5): DSGVTQTPKHLITATGQRVTLRCSPRSGDLSVYWYQQSLDQGLQFLIQYYNGEERAKGNILERFSAQQFPDLHSELNLSSLELGDSALYFCASSVNSNQPQHFGDGTRLSIL.

The chain couples TRBV10-3 to TRBJ2-1; D remains unclear. The V gene lost 0 bases and the J gene lost 2 bases, with 11 bases spanning the gap. CDR1 is ENHRY, CDR2 SYGVKD, per germline. This CDR3 region has 16 residues. The CDR3 loop is CAISESNLQAYNEQFF. The CDR3 nucleotides read TGTGCCATCAGTGAGTCGAACCTTCAGGCCTACAATGAGCAGTTCTTC.

This chain links TRBV2 with TRBJ1-4; D gene unclear. The V end lost 3 bases, the J end lost 8 bases, and 13 bases lay between the germline ends. Germline CDR1 and CDR2: SNHLY and FYNNEI. This CDR3 contains 14 residues. The CDR3 spells CASSDGGNWEKLFF. The CDR3 coding sequence is TGTGCCAGCAGTGACGGCGGCAATTGGGAAAAACTGTTTTTT.

The chain uses TRBV7-8 and TRBJ2-3, with D perhaps matching TRBD2 (6 bases). CDR1 SGHVS and CDR2 FQNEAQ come from the germline V gene. V was shortened by 1 base and J by 0 bases, with 11 bases between the two germline ends. This CDR3 spans 16 amino acids. The CDR3 coding sequence is TGTGCCAGCAGCTTAGTATCGGGGGAAAGCACAGATACGCAGTATTTT. This encodes CASSLVSGESTDTQYF.

The chain is built from TRBV7-8 and TRBJ2-2; tentative D call: TRBD2 (6 bases). This CDR3 comprises 16 residues. Per the germline V gene, CDR1 is SGHVS and CDR2 is FQNEAQ. The V gene lost 3 bases and the J gene lost 4 bases, with 15 bases spanning the gap. The CDR3 protein is CASSFSGDLSTGELFF. DNA for the CDR3: TGTGCCAGCAGCTTCTCCGGGGACTTAAGCACCGGGGAGCTGTTTTTT.

This clone has just a few counts. The genes are TRBV14 and TRBJ2-1; 7 bases map to TRBD2. Germline V gene sequence: CDR1 SGHDN, CDR2 FVKESK. This CDR3 contains 12 residues. The ends lost 4 bases at V and 6 bases at J; junction bases unmatched: 0. As DNA, the CDR3 is TGTGCCAGCAGCCCGGGGGGCAATGAGCAGTTCTTC. Translated: CASSPGGNEQFF.

The chain combines TRBV19 with TRBJ1-5, with D unresolved. The length of the CDR3 is 14 residues. Trimming stripped 6 bases from V and 5 bases from J, with 14 bases between. From germline, CDR1 is LNHDA and CDR2 SQIVND (reference sequence). CDR3 DNA: TGTGCCAGTAGCCCCCTCACGCGTGATCAGCCCCAGCATTTT. The encoded protein is CASSPLTRDQPQHF.

The rearrangement joins TRBV5-1 to TRBJ1-2; D remains ambiguous. The V end was cut by 4 bases, the J end by 2 bases, with 12 bases between. In germline, CDR1 is SGHRS, CDR2 YFSETQ. This CDR3 region has 14 residues. The CDR3 is CASSPKDWNYGYTF. CDR3 nucleotides: TGCGCCAGCAGCCCCAAGGACTGGAACTATGGCTACACCTTC.

The chain recombines TRBV30 with TRBJ2-5, with unresolved D. CDR1 GTSNPN and CDR2 SVGIG come from the germline V gene (reference sequence). V lost 3 bases and J lost 3, with 14 bases in between. The CDR3 loop spans 14 amino acids. The CDR3: CAWSSGYRKETQYF. The CDR3, as DNA: TGTGCCTGGAGCTCGGGCTACCGTAAAGAGACCCAGTACTTC.

This chain links TRBV15 with TRBJ2-2; 7 bases fit TRBD1. V trimming: 5 bases; J trimming: 5 bases; junction bases outside the gene matches: 8. This CDR3 region has 15 residues. Germline values: CDR1 LNHNV, CDR2 YYDKDF (reference sequence). The CDR3 sequence is CATSVRDRLTGELFF. CDR3 nucleotide sequence: TGTGCCACCAGCGTCCGGGACAGACTAACCGGGGAGCTGTTTTTT.

CDR3 residues: CASSSGTELYGYTF. The CDR3 DNA follows: TGTGCCAGCAGCTCGGGGACGGAGCTCTATGGCTACACCTTC. The chain employs TRBV7-9 and TRBJ1-2; D might be TRBD1 (5 bases). CDR1 and CDR2 from the germline V gene are SEHNR and FQNEAQ (reference sequence). The CDR3 runs to 14 residues. Trimming stripped 4 bases from V and 4 bases from J, with 13 bases between.

This clone was seen only once. This chain connects TRBV5-1 to TRBJ1-2; D gene unclear. Germline V gives CDR1 SGHRS, CDR2 YFSETQ. This CDR3 is built from 16 residues. The V and J ends lost 4 bases and 3 bases respectively, with 19 bases between them. The CDR3 DNA is TGCGCCAGCAGCCCGAGGCCTCAGGCCACCCACTATGGCTACACCTTC. It translates to CASSPRPQATHYGYTF.

The chain employs TRBV13 and TRBJ2-7; D is undetermined. The CDR3 has 12 amino acids. Germline CDR1 and CDR2: PRHDT and FYEKMQ (reference sequence). The ends were cut back, 0 bases at V and 5 bases at J, with 5 bases in the middle. The CDR3 region is CASSLGRDEQYF. CDR3 sequence (DNA): TGTGCCAGCAGCTTAGGAAGGGACGAGCAGTACTTC.

This clone occurred a few times. The V call is TRBV7-9, the J call TRBJ2-1, with D possibly being TRBD1 (7 bases). V was trimmed by 4 bases and J by 4 bases, leaving 23 bases between them. CDR3 length equals 18 residues. CDR1 and CDR2 (germline): SEHNR, FQNEAQ (reference sequence). This chain's CDR3 is CASSSDPRGVIRYNEQFF. In nucleotides, the CDR3 is TGTGCCAGCAGCTCAGACCCCAGGGGGGTTATAAGGTACAATGAGCAGTTCTTC.

This clone has just a few counts. J is TRBJ2-5 and V is TRBV29-1; 11 bases match TRBD1. The assigned J gene may be wrong: the sequence end matches TRBJ2-7 better. Germline V lookup: CDR1 SQVTM, CDR2 ANQGSEA. The CDR3 length is 17 residues. The CDR3 DNA reads as TGCAGCGTGGAGGACAGGGGGCGGTGGGGTCGCTCCTACGAGCAGTACTTC. It encodes CSVEDRGRWGRSYEQYF.

On this clone: One end of the junction fails to match germline, which may point to a read error. This rearrangement joins TRBV29-1 to TRBJ2-7; D is perhaps TRBD1 (5 bases). This CDR3 contains 12 residues. Germline V gene lookup returns CDR1 SQVTM and CDR2 ANQGSEA. The CDR3 is CSVASGSSEQYF. The CDR3 nucleotides are TGCAGCGTTGCCTCAGGGTCCTCCGAGCAGTACTTC.

A remark on this clone: Compared with germline, one end of the junction differs, possibly owing to a read error. CDR3 loop: CTSSGIWDRGLETQYF. The CDR3 nucleotides are TGTACCAGCAGTGGCATCTGGGACAGGGGTTTGGAGACCCAGTACTTC. V and J are TRBV25-1 and TRBJ2-5; TRBD1 agrees at 10 bases. The CDR3 is made up of 16 amino acids. Per the germline V gene, CDR1 is MGHDK and CDR2 is SYGVNS.

The genes are TRBV4-1 and TRBJ1-3, with a weak D call TRBD1 (6 bases). This CDR3 is built from 15 residues. Trimming took 1 base from V and 1 from J, leaving 8 bases between them. CDR1 is MGHRA, CDR2 YSYEKL, per germline. CDR3: CASSQAGASGNTIYF. The DNA for the CDR3 is TGCGCCAGCAGCCAAGCAGGGGCGTCTGGAAACACCATATATTTT.

In this sample, this clone turned up a few times. Other DNA sequences from this sample encode an identical CDR3 as well. This chain uses TRBV5-1 with TRBJ2-7; the D is unclear. Trimming removed 3 bases at V and 4 bases at J, with 5 bases between. The germline V gene encodes CDR1 SGHRS and CDR2 YFSETQ. The CDR3 is 11 amino acids. The CDR3, as DNA: TGCGCCAGCAGCTCCAATTACGAGCAGTACTTC. It specifies CASSSNYEQYF.

This clone was observed a handful of times. The chain has TRBV11-2 and TRBJ2-1; the match to TRBD2 covers 7 bases. With 2 bases clipped from V and 5 bases from J, the junction kept 3 bases outside the gene matches. CDR1 and CDR2 from the germline V gene are SGHAT and FQNNGV. CDR3 length equals 14 residues. DNA of the CDR3: TGTGCCAGCAGCTTATTTGCGGGGGACAATGAGCAGTTCTTC. Translated: CASSLFAGDNEQFF.

The gene calls are TRBV2 and TRBJ1-5, with D unresolved. The germline CDR1 and CDR2 sequences are SNHLY and FYNNEI. V was shortened by 6 bases and J by 5 bases, with 8 bases between the two germline ends. The CDR3 runs to 12 residues. For the CDR3, the DNA is TGTGCCAGCAGGGGCGCAGATCAGCCCCAGCATTTT. Protein: CASRGADQPQHF.

This clone was recorded a few times. The chain links TRBV7-9 to TRBJ1-5; 8 bases line up with TRBD1. Looked up from germline, CDR1 is SEHNR and CDR2 is FQNEAQ (reference sequence). The ends lost 5 bases at V and 0 bases at J; junction bases unmatched: 3. CDR3 length: 15 amino acids. CDR3 DNA: TGTGCCAGCAGCACCGGGACAGGTAGCAATCAGCCCCAGCATTTT. Protein sequence: CASSTGTGSNQPQHF.

The chain carries TRBV13 and TRBJ2-2; 8 bases fit TRBD1. Germline CDR1 is PRHDT and CDR2 is FYEKMQ (reference sequence). The CDR3 is made up of 15 amino acids. Trimming removed 5 bases from V and 6 bases from J; junction bases left unmatched: 8. The CDR3 bases are TGTGCCAGCAGCCCCGACAGGGGCAACCCCGGGGAGCTGTTTTTT. Translation gives CASSPDRGNPGELFF.

The chain combines TRBV9 with TRBJ2-1; 7 nucleotides align to TRBD1. The germline V gene has CDR1 SGDLS and CDR2 YYNGEE. J gave up 5 bases and V 3 bases, and 5 bases lay outside the gene matches. The CDR3 is 14 amino acids. The CDR3 is CASSAGQLNNEQFF. In DNA form, the CDR3 reads TGTGCCAGCAGCGCGGGACAGCTAAACAATGAGCAGTTCTTC.

The chain employs TRBV30 and TRBJ2-1; D could derive from TRBD1 or TRBD2 (5 bases each). Germline CDR1 is GTSNPN and CDR2 is SVGIG (reference sequence). CDR3 length: 15 amino acids. Trimming shortened V by 2 bases and J by 4 bases, and 15 bases separated the two germline ends. CDR3 region: CAWSIFLGEYNEQFF. The DNA for the CDR3 is TGTGCCTGGAGTATATTTTTAGGGGAGTACAATGAGCAGTTCTTC. The full variable domain, completed using reference TRBV30 and TRBJ2-1, is SQTIHQWPATLVQPVGSPLSLECTVEGTSNPNLYWYRQAAGRGLQLLFYSVGIGQISSEVPQNLSASRPQDRQFILSSKKLLLSDSGFYLCAWSIFLGEYNEQFFGPGTRLTVL.

This clone was observed once. The chain recombines TRBV11-2 with TRBJ2-5; 13 nucleotides align to TRBD2. After removal of 5 bases from V and 7 bases from J, the junction contained 16 bases not matched to a gene. Germline assignment: CDR1 SGHAT and CDR2 FQNNGV. The CDR3 runs 18 residues. This CDR3 reads CASSINPGLAGPEGTQYF. As DNA, the CDR3 is TGTGCCAGCAGCATCAACCCGGGACTAGCGGGGCCTGAGGGGACCCAGTACTTC.